The present T cell receptor beta chain was sequenced within a study of CD8+ T cells in alopecia areata. The CDR3 contains 15 residues. Between the trimmed V and J ends, which lost 3 bases and 0 bases, there was a span of 12 bases. Per the germline V gene, CDR1 is GTSNPN and CDR2 is SVGIG (reference sequence). RNA, once extracted, was reverse transcribed into cDNA for use as the sequencing template. TCRdb's table, derived via immunoSEQ multiplex PCR, lists solely in-frame clones and lacks some. In the table there are hundreds of thousands of clones, around two fifths of which are singletons. Treatment meaning: oral pan-JAK inhibitor, 5-10 mg twice daily.

The sample consisted of CD4+ T cells sorted from blood, taken around week 31, from a patient treated with tofacitinib. This receptor was identified in a human donor with alopecia areata. The V call is TRBV30, the J call TRBJ1-3, with a possible D match to TRBD1 (5 bases). The CDR3 nucleotides are TGTGCCTGGAGGCCCAGACAGAGCTCTGGAAACACCATATATTTT. This gives the protein CAWRPRQSSGNTIYF.